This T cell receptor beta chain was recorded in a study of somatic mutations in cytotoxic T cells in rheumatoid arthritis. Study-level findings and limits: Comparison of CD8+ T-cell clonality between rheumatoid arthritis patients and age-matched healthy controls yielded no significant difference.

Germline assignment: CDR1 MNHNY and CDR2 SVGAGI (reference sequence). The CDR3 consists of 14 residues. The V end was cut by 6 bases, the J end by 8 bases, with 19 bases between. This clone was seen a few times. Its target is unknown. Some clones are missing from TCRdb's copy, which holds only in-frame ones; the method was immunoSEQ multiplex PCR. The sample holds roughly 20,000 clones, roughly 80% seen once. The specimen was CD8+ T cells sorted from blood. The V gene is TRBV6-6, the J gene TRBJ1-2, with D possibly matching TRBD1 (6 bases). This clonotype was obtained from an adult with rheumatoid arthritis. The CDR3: CASRSEQGSVGYTF. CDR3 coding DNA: TGTGCCAGCAGGTCCGAACAGGGTTCGGTGGGCTACACCTTC.